This T cell receptor (beta chain) was sequenced in a study of response to subunit inactivated influenza vaccine (dated by TCRdb to 2016 to 2019). In the study overall: Deep quantitative profiling of the T cell receptor repertoire was used in the study to follow responses to a trivalent subunit inactivated influenza vaccine. The paper's findings and limits, for the study overall: The authors proposed that each seasonal influenza vaccination may bring in only a limited number of new T cells.

A few counts support this clonotype. The antigen this receptor binds is unknown. The record has no base qualities; no much larger clone is one base away. Library generation was performed with RT-PCR. Reads for this sample came from an Illumina HiSeq 2500. TCRdb handled the public reads itself, with Q25 trimming in fastp and clone calling in MiXCR, and kept productive beta chains. Rows are combined by CDR3 protein, so each entry shows the most common genes and DNA. Counted in this sample were 550,000 to 800,000 distinct CDR3 sequences; over 11% of them appeared once. The ten largest clonotypes hold less than 9% of the sample. CDR1 and CDR2 were assigned from the germline V gene as MGHRA and YSYEKL. Counted from cysteine to phenylalanine, this CDR3 has 17 amino acids. The retained sequence is limited to the CDR3, 51 bases, with the frame set at the first base. V is reduced by 2 bases and J by 9 bases, leaving a spacing of 23 bases between them.

The receptor was isolated from a man in his fifties or sixties who received an inactivated influenza vaccine. Donor details come from another sample of the same person, matched by shared clones. The chain is encoded by TRBV4-1 joined to TRBJ2-1; there is no confident call for the D gene. The sequencing here drew on PBMCs from blood, taken around 15 days before vaccination. The CDR3 region: CASSQLPFPGHVREQFF. The sequenced DNA is TGCGCCAGCAGCCAACTGCCGTTTCCTGGCCACGTCCGTGAGCAGTTCTTC.